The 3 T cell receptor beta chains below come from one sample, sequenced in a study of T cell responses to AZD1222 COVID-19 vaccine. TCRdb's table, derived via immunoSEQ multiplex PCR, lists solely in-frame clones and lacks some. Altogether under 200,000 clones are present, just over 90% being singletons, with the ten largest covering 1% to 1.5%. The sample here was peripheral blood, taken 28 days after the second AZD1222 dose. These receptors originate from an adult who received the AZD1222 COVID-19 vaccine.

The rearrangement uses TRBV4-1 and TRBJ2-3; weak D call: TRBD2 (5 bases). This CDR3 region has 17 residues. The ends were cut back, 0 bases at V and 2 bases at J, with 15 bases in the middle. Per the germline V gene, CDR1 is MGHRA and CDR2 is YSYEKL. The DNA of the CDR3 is TGCGCCAGCAGCCAAGATAGAGGGCTAAAAAACACAGATACGCAGTATTTT. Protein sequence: CASSQDRGLKNTDTQYF.

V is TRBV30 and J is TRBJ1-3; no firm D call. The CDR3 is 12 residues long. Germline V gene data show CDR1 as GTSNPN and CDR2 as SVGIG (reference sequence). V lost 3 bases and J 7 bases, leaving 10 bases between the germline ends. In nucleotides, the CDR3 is TGTGCCTGGAGACCTATTAGGAACACCATATATTTT. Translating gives CAWRPIRNTIYF.

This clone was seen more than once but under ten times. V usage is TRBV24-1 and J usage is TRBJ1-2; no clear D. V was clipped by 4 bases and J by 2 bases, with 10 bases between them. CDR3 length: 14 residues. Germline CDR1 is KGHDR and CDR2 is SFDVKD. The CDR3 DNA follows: TGTGCCACCAGTGAGCTAGGGCCGAACTATGGCTACACCTTC. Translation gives CATSELGPNYGYTF.